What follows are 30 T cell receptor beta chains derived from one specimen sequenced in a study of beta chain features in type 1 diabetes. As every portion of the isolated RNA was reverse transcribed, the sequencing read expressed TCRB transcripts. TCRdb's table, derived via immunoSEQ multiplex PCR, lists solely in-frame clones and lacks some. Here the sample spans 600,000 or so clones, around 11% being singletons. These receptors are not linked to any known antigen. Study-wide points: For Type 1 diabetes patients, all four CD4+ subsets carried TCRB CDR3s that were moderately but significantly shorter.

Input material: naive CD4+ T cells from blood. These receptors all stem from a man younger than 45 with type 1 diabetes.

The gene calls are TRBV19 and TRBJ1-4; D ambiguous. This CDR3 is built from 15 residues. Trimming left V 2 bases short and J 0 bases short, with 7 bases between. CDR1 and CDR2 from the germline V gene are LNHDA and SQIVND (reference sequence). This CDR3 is CASSIQIATNEKLFF. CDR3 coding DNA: TGTGCCAGTAGTATACAGATTGCAACTAATGAAAAACTGTTTTTT.

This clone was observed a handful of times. The CDR3 loop reads CASSLTGGVDQPQHF. CDR3 DNA sequence: TGTGCCAGCAGCCTCACAGGGGGCGTTGATCAGCCCCAGCATTTT. V gene TRBV4-2 combines with J gene TRBJ1-5; TRBD1 aligns across 9 bases. V lost 4 bases and J lost 5; bases outside the gene matches: 6. Per germline, CDR1 LGHNA and CDR2 YNFKEQ. This CDR3 has 15 residues.

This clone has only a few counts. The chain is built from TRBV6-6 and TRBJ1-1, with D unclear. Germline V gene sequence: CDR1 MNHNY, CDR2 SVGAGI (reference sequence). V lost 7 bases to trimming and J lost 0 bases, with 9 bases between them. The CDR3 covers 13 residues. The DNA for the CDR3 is TGTGCCAGCAACTCTCACATGAACACTGAAGCTTTCTTT. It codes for CASNSHMNTEAFF.

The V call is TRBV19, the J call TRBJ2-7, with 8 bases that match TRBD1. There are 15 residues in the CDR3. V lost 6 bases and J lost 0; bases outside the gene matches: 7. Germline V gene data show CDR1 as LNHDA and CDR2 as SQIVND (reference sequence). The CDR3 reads CASRQGATSSYEQYF. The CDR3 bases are TGTGCCAGTAGGCAGGGGGCTACAAGCTCCTACGAGCAGTACTTC.

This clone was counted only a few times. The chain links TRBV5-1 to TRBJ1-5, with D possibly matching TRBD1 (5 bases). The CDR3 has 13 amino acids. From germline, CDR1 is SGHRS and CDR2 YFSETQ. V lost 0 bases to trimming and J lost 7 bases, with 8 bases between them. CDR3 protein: CASSLEGEQPQHF. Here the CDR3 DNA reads TGCGCCAGCAGCTTGGAAGGGGAACAGCCCCAGCATTTT.

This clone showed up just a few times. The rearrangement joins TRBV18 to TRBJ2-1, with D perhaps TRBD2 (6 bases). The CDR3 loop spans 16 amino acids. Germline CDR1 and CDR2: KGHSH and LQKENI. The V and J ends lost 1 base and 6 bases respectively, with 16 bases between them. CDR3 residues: CASSPQEVGTGNEQFF. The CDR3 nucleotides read TGTGCCAGCTCACCACAGGAGGTAGGGACTGGCAATGAGCAGTTCTTC.

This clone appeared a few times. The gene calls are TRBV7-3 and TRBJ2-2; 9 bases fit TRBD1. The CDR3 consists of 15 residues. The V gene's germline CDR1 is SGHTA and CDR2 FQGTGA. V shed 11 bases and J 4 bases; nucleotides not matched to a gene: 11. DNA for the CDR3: TGTGCCTCCGCAAATGGGGACAGGGCCACCGGGGAGCTGTTTTTT. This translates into CASANGDRATGELFF.

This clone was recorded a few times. The CDR3 sequence is CASTPGTRASYEQYF. CDR3 DNA: TGTGCCAGCACCCCCGGGACTCGGGCTTCCTACGAGCAGTACTTC. The V call is TRBV28, the J call TRBJ2-7; tentatively, D is TRBD2 (6 bases). Germline V gives CDR1 MDHEN, CDR2 SYDVKM. The CDR3 is 15 amino acids. V was trimmed by 7 bases and J by 1 base, leaving 17 bases between them.

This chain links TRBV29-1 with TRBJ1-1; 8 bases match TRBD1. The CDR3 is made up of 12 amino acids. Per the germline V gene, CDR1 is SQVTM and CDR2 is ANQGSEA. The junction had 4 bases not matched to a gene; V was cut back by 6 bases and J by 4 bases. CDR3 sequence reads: CSVDRDGTEAFF. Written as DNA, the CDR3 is TGCAGCGTGGACAGGGACGGCACTGAAGCTTTCTTT. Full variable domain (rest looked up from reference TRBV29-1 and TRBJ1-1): SAVISQKPSRDICQRGTSLTIQCQVDSQVTMMFWYRQQPGQSLTLIATANQGSEATYESGFVIDKFPISRPNLTFSTLTVSNMSPEDSSIYLCSVDRDGTEAFFGQGTRLTVV.

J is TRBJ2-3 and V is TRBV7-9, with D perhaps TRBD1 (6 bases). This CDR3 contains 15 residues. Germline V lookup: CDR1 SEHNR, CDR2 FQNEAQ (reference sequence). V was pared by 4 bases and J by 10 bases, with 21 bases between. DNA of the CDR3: TGTGCCAGCAGCTCCCTTACTACAGGGAAAGTAGCGCAGTATTTT. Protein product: CASSSLTTGKVAQYF.

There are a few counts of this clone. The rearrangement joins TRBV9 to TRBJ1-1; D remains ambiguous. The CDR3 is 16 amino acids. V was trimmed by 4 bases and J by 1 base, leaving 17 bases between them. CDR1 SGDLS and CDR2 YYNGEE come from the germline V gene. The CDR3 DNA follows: TGTGCCAGCAGCCCTCGAGCCCTGATGGGGAACACTGAAGCTTTCTTT. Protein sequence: CASSPRALMGNTEAFF.

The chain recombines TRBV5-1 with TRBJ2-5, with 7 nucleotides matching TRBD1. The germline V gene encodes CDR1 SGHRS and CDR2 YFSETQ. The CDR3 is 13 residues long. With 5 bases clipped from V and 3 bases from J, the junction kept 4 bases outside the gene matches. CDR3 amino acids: CASRGQTEETQYF. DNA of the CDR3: TGCGCCAGCAGGGGACAGACCGAAGAGACCCAGTACTTC. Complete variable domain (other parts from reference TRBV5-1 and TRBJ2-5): KAGVTQTPRYLIKTRGQQVTLSCSPISGHRSVSWYQQTPGQGLQFLFEYFSETQRNKGNFPGRFSGRQFSNSRSEMNVSTLELGDSALYLCASRGQTEETQYFGPGTRLLVL.

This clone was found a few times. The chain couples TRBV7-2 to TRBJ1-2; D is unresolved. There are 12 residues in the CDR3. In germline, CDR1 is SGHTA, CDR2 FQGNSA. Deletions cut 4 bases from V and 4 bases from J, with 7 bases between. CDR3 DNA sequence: TGTGCCAGCAGCTCGGGATTCTATGGCTACACCTTC. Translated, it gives CASSSGFYGYTF.

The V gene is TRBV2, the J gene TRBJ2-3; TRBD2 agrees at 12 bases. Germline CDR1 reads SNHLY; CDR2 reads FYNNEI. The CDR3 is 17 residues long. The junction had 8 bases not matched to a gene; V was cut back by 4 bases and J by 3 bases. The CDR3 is CASSATLAGGPTDTQYF. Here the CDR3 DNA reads TGTGCCAGCAGTGCCACTCTAGCGGGGGGGCCGACAGATACGCAGTATTTT. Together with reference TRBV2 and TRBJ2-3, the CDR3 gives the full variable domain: EPEVTQTPSHQVTQMGQEVILRCVPISNHLYFYWYRQILGQKVEFLVSFYNNEISEKSEIFDDQFSVERPDGSNFTLKIRSTKLEDSAMYFCASSATLAGGPTDTQYFGPGTRLTVL.

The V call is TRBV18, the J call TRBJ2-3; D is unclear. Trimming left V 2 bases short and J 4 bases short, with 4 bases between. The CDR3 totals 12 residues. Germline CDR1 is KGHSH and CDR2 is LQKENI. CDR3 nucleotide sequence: TGTGCCAGCTCACCAAACTCAGATACGCAGTATTTT. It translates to CASSPNSDTQYF.

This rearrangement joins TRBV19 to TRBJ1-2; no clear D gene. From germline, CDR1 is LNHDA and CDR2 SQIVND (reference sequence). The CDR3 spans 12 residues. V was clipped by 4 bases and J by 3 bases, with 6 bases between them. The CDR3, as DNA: TGTGCCAGTAGTAACATCGACTATGGCTACACCTTC. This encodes CASSNIDYGYTF. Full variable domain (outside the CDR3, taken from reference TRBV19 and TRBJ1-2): DGGITQSPKYLFRKEGQNVTLSCEQNLNHDAMYWYRQDPGQGLRLIYYSQIVNDFQKGDIAEGYSVSREKKESFPLTVTSAQKNPTAFYLCASSNIDYGYTFGSGTRLTVV.

The CDR3 DNA sequence: TGTGCCAGCAGCGTCGGGCAGGGGGTTTCTGGGGCCAACGTCCTGACTTTC. Translation: CASSVGQGVSGANVLTF. This rearrangement joins TRBV9 to TRBJ2-6; 7 bases agree with TRBD1. Germline loops: CDR1 SGDLS, CDR2 YYNGEE. The CDR3 is 17 residues long. Germline trimming cut 2 bases from V and 1 base from J; bases unmatched to any gene: 6.

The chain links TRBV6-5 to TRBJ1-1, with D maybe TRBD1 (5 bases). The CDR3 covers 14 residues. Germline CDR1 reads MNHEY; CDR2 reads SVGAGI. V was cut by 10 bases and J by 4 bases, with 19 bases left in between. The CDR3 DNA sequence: TGTGCCACGGGGCAGTATCTTAAGGGCACTGAAGCTTTCTTT. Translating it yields CATGQYLKGTEAFF.

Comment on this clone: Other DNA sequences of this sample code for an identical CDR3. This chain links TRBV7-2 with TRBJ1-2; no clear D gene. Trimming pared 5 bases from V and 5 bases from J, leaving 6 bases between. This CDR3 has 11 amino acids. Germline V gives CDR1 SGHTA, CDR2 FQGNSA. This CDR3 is CASSPGYGYTF. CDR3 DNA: TGTGCCAGCAGCCCAGGTTATGGCTACACCTTC.

Here the CDR3 reads CASRTGREHEKLFF. DNA of the CDR3: TGTGCCAGCAGAACCGGCCGAGAACATGAAAAACTGTTTTTT. The chain employs TRBV7-8 and TRBJ1-4; D gene unclear. The germline V gene encodes CDR1 SGHVS and CDR2 FQNEAQ. Deletions cut 6 bases from V and 6 bases from J, with 14 bases between. The CDR3 covers 14 residues.

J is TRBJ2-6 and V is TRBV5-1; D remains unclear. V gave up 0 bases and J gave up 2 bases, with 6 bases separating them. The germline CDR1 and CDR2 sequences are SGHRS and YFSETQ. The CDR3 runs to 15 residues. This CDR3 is CASSLAIAGANVLTF. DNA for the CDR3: TGCGCCAGCAGCTTGGCTATCGCTGGGGCCAACGTCCTGACTTTC.

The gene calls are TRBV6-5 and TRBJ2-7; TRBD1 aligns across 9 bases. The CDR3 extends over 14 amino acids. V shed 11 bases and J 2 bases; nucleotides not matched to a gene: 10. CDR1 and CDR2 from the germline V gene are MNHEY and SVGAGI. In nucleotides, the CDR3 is TGTGCCGGGTTATCCGGGACAGGGCCCTACGAGCAGTACTTC. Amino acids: CAGLSGTGPYEQYF.

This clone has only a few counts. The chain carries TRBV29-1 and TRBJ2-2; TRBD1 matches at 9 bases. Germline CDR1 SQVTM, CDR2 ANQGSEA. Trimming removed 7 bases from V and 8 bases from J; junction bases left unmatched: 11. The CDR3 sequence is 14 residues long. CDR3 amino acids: CSARTQGAAGELFF. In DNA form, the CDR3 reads TGCAGCGCCCGGACACAGGGGGCGGCGGGGGAGCTGTTTTTT.

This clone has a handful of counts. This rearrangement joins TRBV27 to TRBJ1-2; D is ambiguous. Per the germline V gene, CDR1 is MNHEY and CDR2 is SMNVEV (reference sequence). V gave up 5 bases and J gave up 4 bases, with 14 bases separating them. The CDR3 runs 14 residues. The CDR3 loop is CASSPNDRGYGYTF. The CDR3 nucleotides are TGTGCCAGCAGTCCGAACGATCGGGGCTATGGCTACACCTTC.

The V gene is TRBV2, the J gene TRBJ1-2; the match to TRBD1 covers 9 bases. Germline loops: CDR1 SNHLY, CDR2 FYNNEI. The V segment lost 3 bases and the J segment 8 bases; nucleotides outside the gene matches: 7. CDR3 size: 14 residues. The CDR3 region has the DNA TGTGCCAGCAGTGAGAGTGACAGGGGGACCGGCTACACCTTC. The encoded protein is CASSESDRGTGYTF.

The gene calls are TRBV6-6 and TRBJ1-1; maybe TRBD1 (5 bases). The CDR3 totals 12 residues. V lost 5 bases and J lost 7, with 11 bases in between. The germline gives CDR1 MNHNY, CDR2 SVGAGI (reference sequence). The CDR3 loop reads CASSTQGDEAFF. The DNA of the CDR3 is TGTGCCAGCAGTACTCAGGGTGATGAAGCTTTCTTT.

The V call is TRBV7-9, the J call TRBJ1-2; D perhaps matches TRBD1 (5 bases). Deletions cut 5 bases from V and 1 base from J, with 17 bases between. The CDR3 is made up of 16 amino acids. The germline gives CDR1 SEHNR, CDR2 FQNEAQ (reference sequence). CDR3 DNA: TGTGCCAGCAGCCCGGGGCTTTACATGGGTAACTATGGCTACACCTTC. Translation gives CASSPGLYMGNYGYTF.

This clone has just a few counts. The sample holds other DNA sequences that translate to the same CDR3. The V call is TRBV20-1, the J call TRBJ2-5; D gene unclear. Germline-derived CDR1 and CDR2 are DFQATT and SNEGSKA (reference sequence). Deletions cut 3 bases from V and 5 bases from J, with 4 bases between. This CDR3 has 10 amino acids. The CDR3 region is CSARQETQYF. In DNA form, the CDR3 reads TGCAGTGCTAGGCAGGAGACCCAGTACTTC.

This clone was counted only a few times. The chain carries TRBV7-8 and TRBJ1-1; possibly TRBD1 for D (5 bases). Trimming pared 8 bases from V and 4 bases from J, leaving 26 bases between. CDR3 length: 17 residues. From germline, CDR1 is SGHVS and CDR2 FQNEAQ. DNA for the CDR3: TGTGCCAGCCGGGAGCTTCAGGGAAGGTCTCCGGCCACTGAAGCTTTCTTT. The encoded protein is CASRELQGRSPATEAFF.

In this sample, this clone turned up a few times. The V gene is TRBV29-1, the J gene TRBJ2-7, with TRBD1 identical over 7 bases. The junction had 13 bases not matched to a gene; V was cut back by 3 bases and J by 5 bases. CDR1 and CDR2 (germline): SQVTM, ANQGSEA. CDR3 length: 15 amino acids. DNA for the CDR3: TGCAGCGTTGAGAGATGGGACCAGGGGGTCAACGAGCAGTACTTC. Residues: CSVERWDQGVNEQYF.